These T cell receptor beta chains were read from a single sample in a study of tissue T cells after allogeneic stem cell transplantation. TCRdb's table, derived via immunoSEQ multiplex PCR, lists solely in-frame clones and lacks some. Of about 3,600 clones listed, less than 85% are singletons. Sample: left colon tissue, taken at autopsy. These receptors originate from a male patient at least 60 years old with steroid-refractory graft-versus-host disease after an allogeneic stem cell transplant. Among the T cells, some may be from the graft donor. Each CDR3 is given with its conserved first and last residue. The D gene is left open where the match is weak. Only some rows state a clone size, as once, few, many or a class for expanded clones.

d_call: NA
v_call: TRBV10-3
j_call: TRBJ2-6
clone_size: few
cdr3_nt: TGTGCCTCCCAGGGGGAACAGGGACTGACTGGGGCCAACGTCCTGACTTTC
cdr3_aa: CASQGEQGLTGANVLTF

d_call: NA
v_call: TRBV15
j_call: TRBJ2-7
clone_size: NA
cdr3_nt: TGTGCCACCAGCATGAGGGAATCAGGGGACGAGCAGTACTTC
cdr3_aa: CATSMRESGDEQYF

d_call: NA
v_call: TRBV6-2/TRBV6-3
j_call: TRBJ2-1
clone_size: NA
cdr3_nt: TGTGCCAGCAGTTACGATAGCTCCTACAATGAGCAGTTCTTC
cdr3_aa: CASSYDSSYNEQFF

d_call: TRBD2
v_call: TRBV5-4
j_call: TRBJ2-5
clone_size: NA
cdr3_nt: TGTGCCAGCAGCTCCCTAGCGGGGAACCAAGAGACCCAGTACTTC
cdr3_aa: CASSSLAGNQETQYF

d_call: TRBD1
v_call: TRBV4-2
j_call: TRBJ2-1
clone_size: NA
cdr3_nt: TGTGCCACCGCATTGGGGACAGGGGTCGATGAGCAGTTCTTC
cdr3_aa: CATALGTGVDEQFF

d_call: NA
v_call: TRBV9
j_call: TRBJ1-6
clone_size: NA
cdr3_nt: TGTGCCAGCAGCGTAGAAAGTTCACCCCTCCACTTT
cdr3_aa: CASSVESSPLHF

d_call: TRBD1
v_call: TRBV3-1/TRBV3-2
j_call: TRBJ1-2
clone_size: NA
cdr3_nt: TGTGCCAGCAGCCCCCTACCACAGGGGAATGGCTACACCTTC
cdr3_aa: CASSPLPQGNGYTF

d_call: NA
v_call: TRBV24-1
j_call: TRBJ2-5
clone_size: NA
cdr3_nt: TGTGCCACCAGTGTATCAGGGTCCCAAGAGACCCAGTACTTC
cdr3_aa: CATSVSGSQETQYF

d_call: NA
v_call: TRBV20-1
j_call: TRBJ1-2
clone_size: NA
cdr3_nt: TGCAGTGCCAGTGGACAGCCCCAGGATGGCTACACCTTC
cdr3_aa: CSASGQPQDGYTF

d_call: NA
v_call: TRBV5-4
j_call: TRBJ2-3
clone_size: NA
cdr3_nt: TGTGCCAGCAGTAGAAGTACGGCCACAGATACGCAGTATTTT
cdr3_aa: CASSRSTATDTQYF

d_call: NA
v_call: TRBV11-2
j_call: TRBJ1-1
clone_size: NA
cdr3_nt: TGTGCCAGCAGCTTAACAAACAGGCGCGACACTGAAGCTTTCTTT
cdr3_aa: CASSLTNRRDTEAFF

d_call: TRBD1
v_call: TRBV2
j_call: TRBJ2-7
clone_size: NA
cdr3_nt: TGTGCCAGCTGTAACCCGGGACAGGGGGCCTACGAGCAGTACTTC
cdr3_aa: CASCNPGQGAYEQYF

d_call: NA
v_call: TRBV4-1
j_call: TRBJ1-1
clone_size: few
cdr3_nt: TGCGCCAGCAGCCAAGAACAGATCGCCGCGAACACTGAAGCTTTCTTT
cdr3_aa: CASSQEQIAANTEAFF

d_call: NA
v_call: TRBV7-9
j_call: TRBJ2-7
clone_size: NA
cdr3_nt: TGTGCCAGCAGCTTTTCCTACGAGCAGTACTTC
cdr3_aa: CASSFSYEQYF

d_call: TRBD2
v_call: TRBV20-1
j_call: TRBJ2-7
clone_size: few
cdr3_nt: TGCAGTGCTAGTGGCTTACTAGCGGCGGAGGTGCAGTACTTC
cdr3_aa: CSASGLLAAEVQYF

d_call: TRBD2
v_call: TRBV4-2
j_call: TRBJ2-2
clone_size: few
cdr3_nt: TGTGCCAGCAGCCAGCGGGGGGACACCGGGGAGCTGTTTTTT
cdr3_aa: CASSQRGDTGELFF

d_call: NA
v_call: TRBV5-5
j_call: TRBJ2-2
clone_size: NA
cdr3_nt: TGTGCCAGCAGCTTCCCCGGGGAGCTGTTTTTT
cdr3_aa: CASSFPGELFF

d_call: TRBD1
v_call: TRBV15
j_call: TRBJ2-7
clone_size: NA
cdr3_nt: TGTGCCACCAGCAGAGATTGGCGGGACAGGGGCTACGAGCAGTACTTC
cdr3_aa: CATSRDWRDRGYEQYF

d_call: NA
v_call: TRBV10-3
j_call: TRBJ2-7
clone_size: few
cdr3_nt: TGTGCCATCAGTGCCGGTGGGGCAGGCGAGGACGAGCAGTACTTC
cdr3_aa: CAISAGGAGEDEQYF

d_call: NA
v_call: TRBV11-2
j_call: TRBJ2-4
clone_size: NA
cdr3_nt: TGTGCCAGCAGCTTAGACGGGGGAGCCAAAAACATTCAGTACTTC
cdr3_aa: CASSLDGGAKNIQYF

d_call: TRBD2
v_call: TRBV23-1
j_call: TRBJ2-7
clone_size: once
cdr3_nt: TGCGCCAGCAGTCAATGGAGCGGGAGCTCCTACGAGCAGTACTTC
cdr3_aa: CASSQWSGSSYEQYF

d_call: NA
v_call: TRBV2
j_call: TRBJ1-6
clone_size: once
cdr3_nt: TGTGCCAGCACCCCGGACAGCCATAATTCACCCCTCCACTTT
cdr3_aa: CASTPDSHNSPLHF

d_call: NA
v_call: TRBV7-9
j_call: TRBJ1-6
clone_size: NA
cdr3_nt: TGTGCCAGCAGCTTACAACGGGGAAGGTCCTATAATTCACCCCTCCACTTT
cdr3_aa: CASSLQRGRSYNSPLHF

d_call: NA
v_call: TRBV7-2
j_call: TRBJ1-5
clone_size: NA
cdr3_nt: TGTGCCAGCAGCTTAGGGTGGGGCAATCAGCCCCAGCATTTT
cdr3_aa: CASSLGWGNQPQHF

d_call: NA
v_call: TRBV27
j_call: TRBJ1-2
clone_size: NA
cdr3_nt: TGTGCCAGCAGCCCCCTTCGGGGGAGAGACGGCTACACCTTC
cdr3_aa: CASSPLRGRDGYTF